This T cell receptor beta chain was sequenced during a study of shared clonotypes between healthy human individuals. Study background: A couple of women and three men aged 18 to 49 made up the donors. Notes on the study in general: Tissues were not sampled, only blood, and their repertoires likely differ.

Only in-frame clones appear in the TCRdb table, and some are missing; sequencing was by immunoSEQ multiplex PCR. The table records 950,000 to 1,200,000 clones, 60% to 80% of them present only once. Regarding this clone: Its specificity is not known.

CDR3 length equals 20 residues. Germline V lookup: CDR1 LNHDA, CDR2 SQIVND (reference sequence). V lost 3 bases to trimming and J lost 4 bases; unmatched junction nucleotides: 19. The sequence came from a man younger than 35 in good health. Some clones in this sample may be carry-over from other donors' samples. The sample consisted of memory CD4+ T cells from PBMCs. Subset denoted: CD45RA-negative fraction. The chain has TRBV19 and TRBJ1-5; 9 nucleotides align to TRBD1. The CDR3 spells CASSMDILRDRALGNQPQHF. CDR3 in DNA: TGTGCCAGTAGTATGGATATACTCCGGGACAGGGCCCTGGGAAATCAGCCCCAGCATTTT.